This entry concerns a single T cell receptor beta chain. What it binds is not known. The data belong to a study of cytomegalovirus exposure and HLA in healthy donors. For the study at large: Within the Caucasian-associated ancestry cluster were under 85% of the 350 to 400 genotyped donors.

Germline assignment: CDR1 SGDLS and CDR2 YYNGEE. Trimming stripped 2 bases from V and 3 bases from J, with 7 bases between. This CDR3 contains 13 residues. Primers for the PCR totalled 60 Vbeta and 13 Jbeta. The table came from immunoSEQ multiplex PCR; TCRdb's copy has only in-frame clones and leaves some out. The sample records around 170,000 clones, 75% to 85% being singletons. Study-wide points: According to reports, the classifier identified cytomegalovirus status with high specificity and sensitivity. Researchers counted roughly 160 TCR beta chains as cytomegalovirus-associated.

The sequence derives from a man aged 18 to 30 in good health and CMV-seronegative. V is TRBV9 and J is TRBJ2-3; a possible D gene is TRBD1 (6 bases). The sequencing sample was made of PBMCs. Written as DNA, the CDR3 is TGTGCCAGCAGCGTCGACAGGACAGATACGCAGTATTTT. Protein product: CASSVDRTDTQYF.